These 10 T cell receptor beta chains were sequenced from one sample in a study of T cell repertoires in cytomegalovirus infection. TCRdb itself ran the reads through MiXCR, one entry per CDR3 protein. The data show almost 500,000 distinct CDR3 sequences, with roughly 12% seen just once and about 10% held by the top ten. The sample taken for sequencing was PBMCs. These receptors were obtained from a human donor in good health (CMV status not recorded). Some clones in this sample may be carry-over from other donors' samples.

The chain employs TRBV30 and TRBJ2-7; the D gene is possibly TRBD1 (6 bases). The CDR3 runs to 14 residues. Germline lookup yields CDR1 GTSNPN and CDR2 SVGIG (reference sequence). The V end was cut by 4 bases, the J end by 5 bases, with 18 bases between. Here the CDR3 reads CAWTPGTPWDEQYF. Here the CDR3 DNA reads TGTGCCTGGACCCCCGGGACACCCTGGGACGAGCAGTACTTC.

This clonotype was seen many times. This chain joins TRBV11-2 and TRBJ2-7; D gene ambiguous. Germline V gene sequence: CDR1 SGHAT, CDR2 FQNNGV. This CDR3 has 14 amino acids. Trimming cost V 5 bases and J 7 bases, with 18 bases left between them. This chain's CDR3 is CASSLVVVREEQYF. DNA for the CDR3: TGTGCCAGCAGCCTCGTGGTGGTACGAGAGGAGCAGTACTTC.

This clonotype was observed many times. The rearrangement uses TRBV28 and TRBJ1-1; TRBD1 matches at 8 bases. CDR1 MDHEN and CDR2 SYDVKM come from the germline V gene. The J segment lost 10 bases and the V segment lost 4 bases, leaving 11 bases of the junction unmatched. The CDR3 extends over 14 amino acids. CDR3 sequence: CASSSGQGARGAFF. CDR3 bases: TGTGCCAGCAGTTCGGGGCAGGGGGCGCGAGGAGCTTTCTTT.

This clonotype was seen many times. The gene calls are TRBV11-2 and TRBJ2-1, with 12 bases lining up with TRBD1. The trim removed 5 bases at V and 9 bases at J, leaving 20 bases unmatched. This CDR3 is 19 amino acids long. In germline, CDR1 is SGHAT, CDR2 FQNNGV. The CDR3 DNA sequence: TGTGCCAGCAGCGCCCGGGACAGGGGGCGGGAGCGGCTTACGGGTGAGCAGTTCTTC. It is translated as CASSARDRGRERLTGEQFF.

CDR3 coding DNA: TGCAGTGCTAGAGAGAGGACGACGTACAATGAGCAGTTCTTC. Its protein product is CSARERTTYNEQFF. The rearrangement joins TRBV20-1 to TRBJ2-1; D unclear. There are 14 residues in the CDR3. Germline V CDR1 and CDR2: DFQATT, SNEGSKA (reference sequence). Trimming left V 0 bases short and J 4 bases short, with 10 bases between.

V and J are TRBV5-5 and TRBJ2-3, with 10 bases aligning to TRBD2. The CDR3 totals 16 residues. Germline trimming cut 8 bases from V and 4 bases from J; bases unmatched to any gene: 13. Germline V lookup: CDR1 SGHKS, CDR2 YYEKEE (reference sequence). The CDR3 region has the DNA TGTGCCAGTGGGAGCGGGGGGGCCGTTAGTGCAGATACGCAGTATTTT. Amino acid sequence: CASGSGGAVSADTQYF.

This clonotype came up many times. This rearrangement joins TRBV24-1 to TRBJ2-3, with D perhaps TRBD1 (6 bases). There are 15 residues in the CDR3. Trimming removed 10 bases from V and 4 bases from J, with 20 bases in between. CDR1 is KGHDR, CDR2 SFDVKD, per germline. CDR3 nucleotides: TGTGCCACGGGTGTAGAGGCAGGGGCGCCAGATACGCAGTATTTT. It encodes CATGVEAGAPDTQYF.

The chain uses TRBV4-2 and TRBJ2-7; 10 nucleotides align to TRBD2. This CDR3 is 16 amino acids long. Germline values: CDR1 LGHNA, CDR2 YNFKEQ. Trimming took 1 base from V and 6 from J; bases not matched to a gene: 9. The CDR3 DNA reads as TGTGCCAGCAGCCAAGGATTTCTAGCGGGAGATGGCGAGCAGTACTTC. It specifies CASSQGFLAGDGEQYF.

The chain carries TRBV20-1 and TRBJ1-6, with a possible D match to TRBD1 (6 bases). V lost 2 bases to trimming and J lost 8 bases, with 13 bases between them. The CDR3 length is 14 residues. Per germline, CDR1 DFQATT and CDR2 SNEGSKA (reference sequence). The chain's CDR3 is CSARKGGDDSPLHF. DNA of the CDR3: TGCAGTGCTAGAAAGGGGGGGGATGATTCACCCCTCCACTTT.

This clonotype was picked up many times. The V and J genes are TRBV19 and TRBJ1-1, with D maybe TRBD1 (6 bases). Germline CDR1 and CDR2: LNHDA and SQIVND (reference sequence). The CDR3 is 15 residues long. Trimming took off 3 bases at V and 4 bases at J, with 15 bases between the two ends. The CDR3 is CASSISSGVGTEAFF. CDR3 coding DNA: TGTGCCAGTAGTATTAGTTCAGGGGTCGGCACTGAAGCTTTCTTT.